One and the same sample provided the 25 T cell receptor beta chains below, sequenced in a study of cytomegalovirus exposure and HLA in healthy donors. The PCR employed 60 Vbeta primers together with 13 Jbeta primers. The assay was immunoSEQ multiplex PCR, and TCRdb's table has in-frame clones only and misses some. The table records about 130,000 clones, around three quarters of them present only once. The specimen was PBMCs. Receptor source: a woman in her sixties in good health and CMV-seropositive.

The CDR3 sequence is CASSPDSKHGYTF. CDR3 in DNA: TGTGCCAGCAGCCCAGACAGTAAGCATGGCTACACCTTC. This chain connects TRBV6-5 to TRBJ1-2; TRBD1 might be the D (5 bases). V was pared by 6 bases and J by 6 bases, with 14 bases between. The CDR3 sequence is 13 residues long. From germline, CDR1 is MNHEY and CDR2 SVGAGI.

The J gene is TRBJ2-2, the V gene TRBV7-9; D uncertain. The V end was cut by 1 base, the J end by 5 bases, with 5 bases between. The CDR3 contains 13 residues. In germline, CDR1 is SEHNR, CDR2 FQNEAQ (reference sequence). CDR3 sequence: CASSLGGTGELFF. For the CDR3, the DNA is TGTGCCAGCAGCTTAGGCGGTACCGGGGAGCTGTTTTTT.

In this sample, this clone turned up a few times. The genes are TRBV5-4 and TRBJ1-4, with 8 bases fitting TRBD1. V dropped 4 bases and J dropped 3; count of bases not matched to a gene: 5. CDR1 is SGHNT and CDR2 is YYREEE in the germline V gene (reference sequence). The CDR3 extends over 15 amino acids. CDR3 in amino acids: CASSTGGSANEKLFF. CDR3 sequence (DNA): TGTGCCAGCAGCACAGGGGGTTCGGCTAATGAAAAACTGTTTTTT.

The V call is TRBV7-6, the J call TRBJ2-1; the match to TRBD2 covers 10 bases. The V segment lost 4 bases and the J segment 7 bases; nucleotides outside the gene matches: 7. The CDR3 length is 15 residues. From germline, CDR1 is SGHVS and CDR2 FNYEAQ. The CDR3, as DNA: TGTGCCAGCAGCTCTACTAGCGGGACCGGAAATGAGCAGTTCTTC. It translates to CASSSTSGTGNEQFF.

The chain joins TRBV6-5 to TRBJ1-2; 8 bases fit TRBD1. Trimming removed 5 bases from V and 8 bases from J; junction bases left unmatched: 7. CDR3 length: 13 residues. Germline-derived CDR1 and CDR2 are MNHEY and SVGAGI. The CDR3 sequence is CASSRQGPGGYTF. For the CDR3, the DNA is TGTGCCAGCAGTCGACAGGGGCCGGGGGGCTACACCTTC.

The V call is TRBV15, the J call TRBJ1-5; unclear D gene. This CDR3 is 17 amino acids long. Trimming took off 5 bases at V and 0 bases at J, with 17 bases between the two ends. CDR1 LNHNV and CDR2 YYDKDF come from the germline V gene (reference sequence). The CDR3 DNA follows: TGTGCCACCAGCTCTCCCATGGCGCAGGTTAGCAATCAGCCCCAGCATTTT. It specifies CATSSPMAQVSNQPQHF.

This rearrangement joins TRBV6-1 to TRBJ1-4, with D possibly matching TRBD1 (6 bases). Germline CDR1 is MNHNS and CDR2 is SASEGT. The CDR3 is 14 residues long. Trimming removed 7 bases at V and 4 bases at J, with 13 bases between. The CDR3 reads CASTQDRSNEKLFF. The DNA for the CDR3 is TGTGCCAGCACCCAGGACAGAAGTAATGAAAAACTGTTTTTT.

The V and J genes are TRBV9 and TRBJ2-7; 8 bases align to TRBD1. This CDR3 comprises 13 residues. Trimming removed 3 bases from V and 2 bases from J; junction bases left unmatched: 1. CDR1 and CDR2 (germline): SGDLS, YYNGEE. CDR3 nucleotide sequence: TGTGCCAGCAGCGGGACAGGGACCTACGAGCAGTACTTC. Protein sequence: CASSGTGTYEQYF.

V gene TRBV7-9 combines with J gene TRBJ1-1; perhaps TRBD1 as D (5 bases). V was trimmed by 6 bases and J by 1 base, leaving 15 bases between them. Germline CDR1 reads SEHNR; CDR2 reads FQNEAQ (reference sequence). The CDR3 has 15 amino acids. Here the CDR3 DNA reads TGTGCCAGCAGGTTATCGCAGGGTAGGAACACTGAAGCTTTCTTT. Residues: CASRLSQGRNTEAFF.

The gene calls are TRBV6-1 and TRBJ2-7, with 8 bases identical to TRBD1. Germline V gene sequence: CDR1 MNHNS, CDR2 SASEGT. This CDR3 is 14 amino acids long. V was pared by 2 bases and J by 6 bases, with 6 bases of the junction left unmatched. The CDR3 loop reads CASSERPGGREQYF. CDR3 DNA: TGTGCCAGCAGTGAACGTCCAGGGGGCCGCGAGCAGTACTTC.

The rearrangement links TRBV6-5 to TRBJ1-1; 10 nucleotides line up with TRBD1. The CDR3 has 15 amino acids. From germline, CDR1 is MNHEY and CDR2 SVGAGI. J was trimmed by 1 base and V by 5 bases; bases with no gene match: 4. CDR3 region: CASSVTGGQNTEAFF. The CDR3 region has the DNA TGTGCCAGCAGTGTGACAGGGGGCCAGAACACTGAAGCTTTCTTT.

The genes are TRBV7-3 and TRBJ2-5; 8 positions agree with TRBD2. CDR3 length: 14 amino acids. With V trimmed by 5 bases and J by 1 base, 3 bases remained unmatched. Germline CDR1 SGHTA, CDR2 FQGTGA. CDR3 coding DNA: TGTGCCAGCAGCCGCGGGGGGAGCCAAGAGACCCAGTACTTC. Protein product: CASSRGGSQETQYF.

Written as DNA, the CDR3 is TGTGCCAGCAGCCAAGTCTACTATGGCTACACCTTC. It translates to CASSQVYYGYTF. The J gene is TRBJ1-2, the V gene TRBV14; D remains unclear. The CDR3 is 12 amino acids. The V and J ends lost 1 base and 3 bases respectively, with 3 bases between them. Germline V gene sequence: CDR1 SGHDN, CDR2 FVKESK.

The chain links TRBV7-6 to TRBJ1-2; a weak D match, TRBD1 (6 bases). The germline gives CDR1 SGHVS, CDR2 FNYEAQ. Deletions cut 3 bases from V and 4 bases from J, with 9 bases between. The CDR3 spans 13 residues. The DNA of the CDR3 is TGTGCCAGCAGCTTGGGGGGGCTCTATGGCTACACCTTC. This encodes CASSLGGLYGYTF. The full variable domain, in which reference TRBV7-6 and TRBJ1-2 provide the parts outside the CDR3, is GAGVSQSPRYKVTKRGQDVALRCDPISGHVSLYWYRQALGQGPEFLTYFNYEAQQDKSGLPNDRFSAERPEGSISTLTIQRTEQRDSAMYRCASSLGGLYGYTFGSGTRLTVV.

The genes are TRBV5-1 and TRBJ2-5; a possible D gene is TRBD1 (6 bases). Germline CDR1 and CDR2: SGHRS and YFSETQ. Trimming shortened V by 0 bases and J by 3 bases, and 12 bases separated the two germline ends. This CDR3 is built from 15 residues. CDR3 region: CASSLAGTSKETQYF. CDR3 nucleotide sequence: TGCGCCAGCAGCTTGGCCGGGACAAGCAAAGAGACCCAGTACTTC.

This chain uses TRBV5-6 with TRBJ2-5; D not resolved. The J call could be wrong; TRBJ2-7 is a better fit for the DNA end. Germline loops: CDR1 SGHDT, CDR2 YYEEEE. The CDR3 is made up of 16 amino acids. DNA for the CDR3: TGTGCCAGCAGCTTGGCCCTAGATCAAATTTCCTACGAGCAGTACTTC. Its protein product is CASSLALDQISYEQYF.

The chain is built from TRBV2 and TRBJ1-6; possible D gene TRBD1, 5 bases. The V end was cut by 3 bases, the J end by 10 bases, with 13 bases between. CDR3 size: 14 residues. CDR1 is SNHLY, CDR2 FYNNEI, per germline. CDR3 amino acids: CASSEGGRMSPLHF. The CDR3 nucleotides read TGTGCCAGCAGTGAGGGGGGAAGGATGTCACCCCTCCACTTT.

The genes are TRBV9 and TRBJ2-7, with TRBD2 matching 11 bases. V lost 1 base, J lost 5 bases, and 2 bases stayed unmatched. CDR3 length: 14 residues. Germline V gene data show CDR1 as SGDLS and CDR2 as YYNGEE. CDR3 nucleotide sequence: TGTGCCAGCAGCGTAACTAGCGGGGGCCACGAGCAGTACTTC. It codes for CASSVTSGGHEQYF.

This clone was detected only a few times. V usage is TRBV6-4 and J usage is TRBJ2-2, with D perhaps TRBD1 (6 bases). The germline gives CDR1 MRHNA, CDR2 SNTAGT. The V end was cut by 6 bases, the J end by 7 bases, with 6 bases between. The CDR3 covers 11 residues. The CDR3 sequence: CASRGGGELFF. DNA of the CDR3: TGTGCCAGCAGAGGGGGCGGGGAGCTGTTTTTT.

The chain uses TRBV4-3 and TRBJ1-2; D uncertain. V dropped 0 bases and J dropped 0 bases, with 20 bases sitting between them. Per the germline V gene, CDR1 is LGHNA and CDR2 is YSLEER. This CDR3 is 19 amino acids long. In DNA, the CDR3 is TGCGCCAGCAGCCAAGATTACGTAGGCAGCGGCGGAGCTAACTATGGCTACACCTTC. Encoded protein: CASSQDYVGSGGANYGYTF.

This clone came up a few times. The chain recombines TRBV2 with TRBJ1-2, with 8 positions matching TRBD1. CDR1 and CDR2 (germline): SNHLY, FYNNEI. V was clipped by 5 bases and J by 2 bases; unmatched bases: 4. The CDR3 runs to 14 residues. CDR3 residues: CASSRWTGNYGYTF. The CDR3 region has the DNA TGTGCCAGCAGTAGATGGACAGGGAACTATGGCTACACCTTC. The whole variable domain, filled in from reference TRBV2 and TRBJ1-2, reads EPEVTQTPSHQVTQMGQEVILRCVPISNHLYFYWYRQILGQKVEFLVSFYNNEISEKSEIFDDQFSVERPDGSNFTLKIRSTKLEDSAMYFCASSRWTGNYGYTFGSGTRLTVV.

The chain recombines TRBV7-9 with TRBJ1-2; 8 positions match TRBD1. Germline loops: CDR1 SEHNR, CDR2 FQNEAQ (reference sequence). The CDR3 has 15 amino acids. V gave up 1 base and J gave up 5 bases; unmatched junction bases: 6. CDR3 loop: CASSLGDRPGYGYTF. CDR3 bases: TGTGCCAGCAGCTTAGGGGACAGGCCGGGGTATGGCTACACCTTC.

V gene TRBV6-5 combines with J gene TRBJ1-2, with D possibly TRBD1 on 5 matching bases. V was trimmed by 2 bases and J by 4 bases, leaving 8 bases between them. CDR1 is MNHEY and CDR2 is SVGAGI in the germline V gene. The CDR3 contains 13 residues. The CDR3 DNA follows: TGTGCCAGCAGTTACGGGGGGTCCTATGGCTACACCTTC. Its protein is CASSYGGSYGYTF.

As concerns this clone: Its ends do not fully match the called genes, so a read error is possible. Other DNA variants within this sample encode the same CDR3. The chain links TRBV2 to TRBJ2-5; 10 positions agree with TRBD2. Germline-derived CDR1 and CDR2 are SNHLY and FYNNEI. This CDR3 has 17 residues. CDR3 loop: CASRQLAGIQKGETQYF. DNA of the CDR3: TGTGCCAGCAGACAACTAGCGGGGATCCAGAAAGGGGAGACCCAATACTTC.

DNA of the CDR3: TGTGCCAGCAGGGGGACAGCTAGCACAGATACGCAGTATTTT. It is translated as CASRGTASTDTQYF. The chain couples TRBV6-5 to TRBJ2-3; 7 bases fit TRBD1. The CDR3 sequence is 14 residues long. With V trimmed by 6 bases and J by 0 bases, 3 bases remained unmatched. Germline CDR1 MNHEY, CDR2 SVGAGI.